The 21 T cell receptor beta chains in this list originate from one sample, sequenced in a study of T cell repertoires in cytomegalovirus infection (dated by TCRdb to between 2017 and 2020). The intended sense of this specimen's treatment or condition label: in vitro stimulation with specific CMV peptide epitopes to enrich CMV-specific T cells. TCRdb names Illumina HiSeq 1500 as the instrument used. TCRdb itself trimmed the public reads at Q25 with fastp, ran MiXCR and retained productive beta chains. For every CDR3 protein sequence, its rows merge into one entry that carries the most common genes and DNA. Here the sample has 80,000 to 95,000 distinct CDR3 sequences; about 29% occur a single time. The ten biggest clones cover around 68% of the sample. These TCRs' antigens remain unknown. The sequencing used CD8+ T cells from cultured PBMCs, collected from culture after CMV antigen stimulation. Receptors were obtained from a human donor in good health (CMV status not recorded). Some clones in this sample may be carry-over from other donors' samples.

This clonotype was seen more than once but under ten times. The chain recombines TRBV6-1 with TRBJ2-7; no definite D call. The CDR3 loop spans 14 amino acids. The germline CDR1 and CDR2 sequences are MNHNS and SASEGT. The V gene lost 6 bases and the J gene lost 0 bases, with 12 bases spanning the gap. The CDR3 region has the DNA TGTGCCAGCAGCGCGATCGGTAGCTCCTACGAGCAGTACTTC. Translated: CASSAIGSSYEQYF.

This clonotype came up many times. This sequence joins TRBV11-2 and TRBJ1-4, with D uncertain. The CDR3 covers 15 residues. V was pared by 4 bases and J by 8 bases, with 17 bases between. Germline CDR1 reads SGHAT; CDR2 reads FQNNGV. The CDR3 region has the DNA TGTGCCAGCAGCTGGGGTTCACTCATGGGAGAAAAACTGTTTTTT. This gives the protein CASSWGSLMGEKLFF.

This clonotype was observed once. The V gene is TRBV30, the J gene TRBJ1-1; D is undetermined. Germline V lookup: CDR1 GTSNPN, CDR2 SVGIG (reference sequence). Trimming took 3 bases from V and 1 from J, leaving 9 bases between them. This CDR3 region has 13 residues. DNA for the CDR3: TGTGCCTGGAGAAGACAAACGAACACTGAAGCTTTCTTT. Translation: CAWRRQTNTEAFF. The full variable domain, with the rest looked up from reference TRBV30 and TRBJ1-1, is SQTIHQWPATLVQPVGSPLSLECTVEGTSNPNLYWYRQAAGRGLQLLFYSVGIGQISSEVPQNLSASRPQDRQFILSSKKLLLSDSGFYLCAWRRQTNTEAFFGQGTRLTVV.

CDR3 in DNA: TGCAGTGCTAGAGATCGCGGGGGCTCCTACGAGCAGTACTTC. Translated, it gives CSARDRGGSYEQYF. The J gene is TRBJ2-7, the V gene TRBV20-1; 7 positions match TRBD2. The CDR3 runs to 14 residues. Germline V CDR1 and CDR2: DFQATT, SNEGSKA (reference sequence). V trimming: 0 bases; J trimming: 0 bases; junction bases outside the gene matches: 2.

This clonotype was counted at least ten times. This rearrangement joins TRBV9 to TRBJ1-2, with TRBD1 matching 8 bases. The trim removed 3 bases at V and 2 bases at J, leaving 9 bases unmatched. The CDR3 loop spans 16 amino acids. Germline lookup yields CDR1 SGDLS and CDR2 YYNGEE. The CDR3 here is CASSGTGREGNYGYTF. The CDR3 nucleotides are TGTGCCAGCAGCGGGACAGGGAGGGAGGGGAACTATGGCTACACCTTC.

This clonotype was seen a few times. The rearrangement uses TRBV5-5 and TRBJ1-1, with no clear D. CDR3 size: 15 residues. CDR1 is SGHKS and CDR2 is YYEKEE in the germline V gene (reference sequence). V was clipped by 4 bases and J by 0 bases, with 13 bases between them. The chain's CDR3 is CASSPLVVMNTEAFF. CDR3 coding DNA: TGTGCCAGCAGCCCATTGGTTGTGATGAACACTGAAGCTTTCTTT.

This clonotype was recorded at least ten times. The chain links TRBV4-1 to TRBJ1-1, with D perhaps TRBD1 (5 bases). The CDR3 loop spans 15 amino acids. Trimming took off 0 bases at V and 3 bases at J, with 11 bases between the two ends. CDR1 is MGHRA, CDR2 YSYEKL, per germline. The CDR3 here is CASSQEGRGDTEAFF. DNA of the CDR3: TGCGCCAGCAGCCAAGAAGGTCGAGGGGACACTGAAGCTTTCTTT.

This clonotype was counted ten times or more. The chain combines TRBV7-2 with TRBJ2-3; 15 positions agree with TRBD2. The trim removed 1 base at V and 4 bases at J, leaving 9 bases unmatched. Per the germline V gene, CDR1 is SGHTA and CDR2 is FQGNSA. The CDR3 loop spans 19 amino acids. The DNA for the CDR3 is TGTGCCAGCAGCTTAGGCGGGCGGACTAGCGGGGGGGCCGCAGATACGCAGTATTTT. It codes for CASSLGGRTSGGAADTQYF.

The V call is TRBV12-3 or TRBV12-4, the J call TRBJ2-5; D tentatively reads TRBD1 or TRBD2 (5 bases each). This CDR3 is 15 amino acids long. The V and J ends lost 0 bases and 2 bases respectively, with 10 bases between them. The CDR3 here is CASSLAGPKQETQYF. The CDR3 region has the DNA TGTGCCAGCAGTTTAGCGGGACCAAAACAAGAGACCCAGTACTTC.

In this sample, this clonotype turned up many times. The chain recombines TRBV7-6 with TRBJ2-1; 7 bases agree with TRBD2. V shed 5 bases and J 0 bases; nucleotides not matched to a gene: 4. There are 15 residues in the CDR3. CDR1 is SGHVS, CDR2 FNYEAQ, per germline. The CDR3 sequence is CASSILASSYNEQFF. The CDR3 coding sequence is TGTGCCAGCAGCATACTAGCGAGCTCCTACAATGAGCAGTTCTTC. Full variable domain (rest looked up from reference TRBV7-6 and TRBJ2-1): GAGVSQSPRYKVTKRGQDVALRCDPISGHVSLYWYRQALGQGPEFLTYFNYEAQQDKSGLPNDRFSAERPEGSISTLTIQRTEQRDSAMYRCASSILASSYNEQFFGPGTRLTVL.

The chain recombines TRBV2 with TRBJ1-2; D possibly corresponds to TRBD1 (6 bases). The CDR3 loop spans 15 amino acids. The V end was cut by 2 bases, the J end by 5 bases, with 15 bases between. Germline V gene sequence: CDR1 SNHLY, CDR2 FYNNEI. CDR3 nucleotide sequence: TGTGCCAGCAGTGAATTTCAGGGGCCAATATATGGCTACACCTTC. Its translation is CASSEFQGPIYGYTF. The full variable domain, rest sourced from reference TRBV2 and TRBJ1-2, is EPEVTQTPSHQVTQMGQEVILRCVPISNHLYFYWYRQILGQKVEFLVSFYNNEISEKSEIFDDQFSVERPDGSNFTLKIRSTKLEDSAMYFCASSEFQGPIYGYTFGSGTRLTVV.

This clonotype was recorded once. The gene calls are TRBV20-1 and TRBJ1-2; no firm D call. This CDR3 is 10 amino acids long. CDR1 is DFQATT, CDR2 SNEGSKA, per germline (reference sequence). Trimming took off 6 bases at V and 7 bases at J, with 9 bases between the two ends. CDR3 DNA: TGCAGTGCCTGGGGAGGTGGCTACACCTTC. The encoded protein is CSAWGGGYTF.

The V and J genes are TRBV28 and TRBJ1-4; D uncertain. Germline CDR1 is MDHEN and CDR2 is SYDVKM. V was cut by 1 base and J by 8 bases, with 11 bases left in between. CDR3 size: 14 residues. CDR3 sequence reads: CASSLYGLGEKLFF. The CDR3 DNA reads as TGTGCCAGCAGTTTATATGGCTTGGGGGAAAAACTGTTTTTT.

This clonotype appeared a few times. The rearrangement links TRBV6-5 to TRBJ1-1, with D maybe TRBD1 (5 bases). V was clipped by 5 bases and J by 4 bases, with 14 bases between them. Germline CDR1 is MNHEY and CDR2 is SVGAGI. The CDR3 covers 14 residues. In DNA form, the CDR3 reads TGTGCCAGCAGTAACCTCGGGGGATTCACTGAAGCTTTCTTT. It is translated as CASSNLGGFTEAFF.

This clonotype was found many times. The chain links TRBV5-4 to TRBJ2-2; D gene unclear. Germline CDR1 and CDR2: SGHNT and YYREEE (reference sequence). CDR3 length equals 13 residues. V gave up 0 bases and J gave up 10 bases, with 10 bases separating them. The CDR3 loop is CASSLGSSEELFF. The DNA for the CDR3 is TGTGCCAGCAGCTTGGGTAGTTCTGAGGAGCTGTTTTTT.

This clonotype has ten or more counts. This chain joins TRBV7-6 and TRBJ2-1, with 12 bases lining up with TRBD2. The CDR3 is 17 residues long. Germline V gene sequence: CDR1 SGHVS, CDR2 FNYEAQ. Trimming took 0 bases from V and 5 from J; bases not matched to a gene: 5. The CDR3 bases are TGTGCCAGCAGCTTAGCCAGGACTAGCGGGGTTGACAATGAGCAGTTCTTC. It codes for CASSLARTSGVDNEQFF. Variable domain in full (rest from reference TRBV7-6 and TRBJ2-1): GAGVSQSPRYKVTKRGQDVALRCDPISGHVSLYWYRQALGQGPEFLTYFNYEAQQDKSGLPNDRFSAERPEGSISTLTIQRTEQRDSAMYRCASSLARTSGVDNEQFFGPGTRLTVL.

V usage is TRBV5-4 and J usage is TRBJ1-1, with D possibly being TRBD1 (5 bases). The CDR3 sequence is 14 residues long. V was clipped by 0 bases and J by 4 bases, with 10 bases between them. Germline V gene lookup returns CDR1 SGHNT and CDR2 YYREEE (reference sequence). CDR3 amino acids: CASSLVAGGTEAFF. The CDR3 DNA reads as TGTGCCAGCAGCTTGGTTGCCGGGGGCACTGAAGCTTTCTTT.

The chain links TRBV12-3 or TRBV12-4 to TRBJ1-2; D perhaps matches TRBD1 (5 bases). This CDR3 has 15 amino acids. Trimming took 6 bases from V and 5 from J, leaving 19 bases between them. The CDR3 sequence is CASSRSPGIDYGYTF. In DNA, the CDR3 is TGTGCCAGCAGCCGAAGCCCAGGGATCGATTATGGCTACACCTTC.

This clonotype was picked up many times. The V gene is TRBV7-6, the J gene TRBJ1-6; D not resolved. CDR3 size: 15 residues. V was trimmed by 1 base and J by 4 bases, leaving 8 bases between them. The germline V gene has CDR1 SGHVS and CDR2 FNYEAQ. For the CDR3, the DNA is TGTGCCAGCAGCTTAGAAACAGATTATAATTCACCCCTCCACTTT. This sequence encodes CASSLETDYNSPLHF.

This clonotype has at least ten counts. The genes are TRBV5-6 and TRBJ1-2; tentatively, D is TRBD1 (6 bases). The CDR3 consists of 17 residues. Per the germline V gene, CDR1 is SGHDT and CDR2 is YYEEEE. V lost 1 base and J 8 bases, leaving 24 bases between the germline ends. DNA for the CDR3: TGTGCCAGCAGCTTGTTTGCCGAATTACGGGGGCGAAGGGGCTACACCTTC. Amino acids: CASSLFAELRGRRGYTF.

The rearrangement links TRBV27 to TRBJ1-2; 9 positions match TRBD1. V was clipped by 5 bases and J by 8 bases; unmatched bases: 6. The CDR3 has 13 amino acids. Germline assignment: CDR1 MNHEY and CDR2 SMNVEV (reference sequence). The DNA of the CDR3 is TGTGCCAGCAGTCCCGGGACAGGGAAAGGCTACACCTTC. Residues: CASSPGTGKGYTF.